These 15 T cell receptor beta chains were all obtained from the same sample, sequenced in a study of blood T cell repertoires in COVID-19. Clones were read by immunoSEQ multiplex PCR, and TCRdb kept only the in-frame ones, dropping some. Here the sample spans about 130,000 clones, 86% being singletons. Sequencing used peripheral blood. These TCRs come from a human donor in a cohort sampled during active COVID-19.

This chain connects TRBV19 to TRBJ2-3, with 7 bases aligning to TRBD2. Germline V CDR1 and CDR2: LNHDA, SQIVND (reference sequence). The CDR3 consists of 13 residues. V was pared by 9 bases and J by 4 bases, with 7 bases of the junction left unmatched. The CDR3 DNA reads TGTGCCAGCCACGGGGGGAGGGCAGATACGCAGTATTTT. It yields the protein CASHGGRADTQYF.

CDR3 sequence reads: CASSILANREQFF. CDR3 DNA: TGTGCCAGTAGTATATTAGCGAATCGTGAGCAGTTCTTC. This chain links TRBV19 with TRBJ2-1; D is perhaps TRBD2 (5 bases). The germline V gene encodes CDR1 LNHDA and CDR2 SQIVND (reference sequence). Trimming took 2 bases from V and 9 from J, leaving 11 bases between them. This CDR3 has 13 residues. Variable domain in full (rest from reference TRBV19 and TRBJ2-1): DGGITQSPKYLFRKEGQNVTLSCEQNLNHDAMYWYRQDPGQGLRLIYYSQIVNDFQKGDIAEGYSVSREKKESFPLTVTSAQKNPTAFYLCASSILANREQFFGPGTRLTVL.

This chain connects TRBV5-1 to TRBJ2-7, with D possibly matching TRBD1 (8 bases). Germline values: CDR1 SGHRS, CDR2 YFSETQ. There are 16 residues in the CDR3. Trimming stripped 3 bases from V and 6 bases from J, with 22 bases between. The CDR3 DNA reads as TGCGCCAGCAGCTCCCTCGGACAGGGAGGGATTGGCGAGCAGTACTTC. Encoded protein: CASSSLGQGGIGEQYF.

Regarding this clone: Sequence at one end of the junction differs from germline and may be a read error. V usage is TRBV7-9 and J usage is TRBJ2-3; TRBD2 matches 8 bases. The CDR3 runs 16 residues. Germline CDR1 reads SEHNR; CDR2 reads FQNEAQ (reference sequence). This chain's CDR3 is CASNLLAGTSTDTQYF. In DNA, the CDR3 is TGTGCCAGCAACTTATTAGCGGGGACTAGCACAGATACGCAGTATTTT.

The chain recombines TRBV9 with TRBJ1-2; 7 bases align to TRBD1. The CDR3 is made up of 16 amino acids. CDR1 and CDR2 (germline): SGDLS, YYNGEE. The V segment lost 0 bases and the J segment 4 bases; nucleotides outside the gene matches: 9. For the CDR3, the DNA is TGTGCCAGCAGCGTAGACACCGGGACAGCCTTCTATGGCTACACCTTC. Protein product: CASSVDTGTAFYGYTF.

CDR3 loop: CASSPRPGTNSNQPQHF. CDR3 bases: TGTGCCAGCAGCCCCCGGCCCGGGACAAATAGCAATCAGCCCCAGCATTTT. This chain joins TRBV7-2 and TRBJ1-5, with D maybe TRBD1 (6 bases). Germline loops: CDR1 SGHTA, CDR2 FQGNSA. The CDR3 sequence is 17 residues long. V lost 5 bases, J lost 0 bases, and 17 bases lay in between.

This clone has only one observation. The CDR3 DNA reads as TGTGCCAGCAGTTTAGGCAGGTACAATGAGCAGTTCTTC. Residues: CASSLGRYNEQFF. The V and J genes are TRBV28 and TRBJ2-1; D is undetermined. In germline, CDR1 is MDHEN, CDR2 SYDVKM. Trimming took off 2 bases at V and 4 bases at J, with 6 bases between the two ends. CDR3 length: 13 amino acids.

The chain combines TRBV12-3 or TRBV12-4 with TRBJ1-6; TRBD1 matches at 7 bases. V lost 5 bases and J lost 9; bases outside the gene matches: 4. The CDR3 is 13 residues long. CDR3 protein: CASSPRQGSPLHF. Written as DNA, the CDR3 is TGTGCCAGCAGTCCGCGACAGGGTTCACCCCTCCACTTT.

CDR3 DNA sequence: TGTGCCAGTAGTGCAAGGACTAGCGGGAGACGAGTTCTGGCCAAAAACATTCAGTACTTC. Translation gives CASSARTSGRRVLAKNIQYF. This chain joins TRBV19 and TRBJ2-4; TRBD2 matches 13 bases. CDR3 length: 20 residues. CDR1 LNHDA and CDR2 SQIVND come from the germline V gene (reference sequence). V was clipped by 5 bases and J by 1 base; unmatched bases: 14. The full variable domain, completed using reference TRBV19 and TRBJ2-4, is DGGITQSPKYLFRKEGQNVTLSCEQNLNHDAMYWYRQDPGQGLRLIYYSQIVNDFQKGDIAEGYSVSREKKESFPLTVTSAQKNPTAFYLCASSARTSGRRVLAKNIQYFGAGTRLSVL.

The CDR3 reads CASRAGGRYGYTF. CDR3 sequence (DNA): TGTGCCAGCAGGGCAGGGGGCCGCTATGGCTACACCTTC. V usage is TRBV27 and J usage is TRBJ1-2; 8 positions match TRBD1. CDR3 size: 13 residues. Trimming at V came to 6 bases and at J to 4 bases, leaving 4 bases not matched to a gene. CDR1 is MNHEY, CDR2 SMNVEV, per germline (reference sequence).

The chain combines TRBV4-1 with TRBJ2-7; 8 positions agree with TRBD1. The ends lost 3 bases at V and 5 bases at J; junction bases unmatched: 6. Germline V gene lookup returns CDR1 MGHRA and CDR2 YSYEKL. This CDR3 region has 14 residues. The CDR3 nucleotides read TGCGCCAGCAGCCAGCCAGGGGGCGCAGACGAGCAGTACTTC. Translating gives CASSQPGGADEQYF.

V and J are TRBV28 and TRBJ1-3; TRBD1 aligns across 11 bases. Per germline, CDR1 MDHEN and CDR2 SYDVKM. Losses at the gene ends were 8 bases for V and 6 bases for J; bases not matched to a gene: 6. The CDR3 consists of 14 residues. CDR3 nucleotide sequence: TGTGCCAGCGAAGGGGACAGGGGGGAAAACACCATATATTTT. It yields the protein CASEGDRGENTIYF. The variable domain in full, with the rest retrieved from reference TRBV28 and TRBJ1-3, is DVKVTQSSRYLVKRTGEKVFLECVQDMDHENMFWYRQDPGLGLRLIYFSYDVKMKEKGDIPEGYSVSREKKERFSLILESASTNQTSMYLCASEGDRGENTIYFGEGSWLTVV.

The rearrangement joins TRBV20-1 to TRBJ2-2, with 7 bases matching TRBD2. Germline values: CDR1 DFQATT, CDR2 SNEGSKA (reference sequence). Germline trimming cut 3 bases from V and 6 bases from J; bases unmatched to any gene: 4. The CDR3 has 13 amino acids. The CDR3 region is CSASAGAAGELFF. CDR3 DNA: TGCAGTGCTAGTGCGGGAGCGGCCGGGGAGCTGTTTTTT.

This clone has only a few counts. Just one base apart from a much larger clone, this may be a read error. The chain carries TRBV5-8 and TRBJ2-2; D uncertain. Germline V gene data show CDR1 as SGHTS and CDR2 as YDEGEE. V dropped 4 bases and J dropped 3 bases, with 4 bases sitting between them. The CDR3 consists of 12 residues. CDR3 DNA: TGTGCCAGCAGCCCATACACCGGGGAGCTGTTTTTT. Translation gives CASSPYTGELFF.

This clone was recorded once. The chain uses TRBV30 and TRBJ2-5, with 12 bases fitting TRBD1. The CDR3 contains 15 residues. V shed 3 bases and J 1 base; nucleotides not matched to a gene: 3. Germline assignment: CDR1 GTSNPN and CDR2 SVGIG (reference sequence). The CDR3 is CAWRGDRGPQETQYF. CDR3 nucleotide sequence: TGTGCCTGGAGAGGGGACAGGGGGCCCCAAGAGACCCAGTACTTC. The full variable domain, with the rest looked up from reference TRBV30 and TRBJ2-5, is SQTIHQWPATLVQPVGSPLSLECTVEGTSNPNLYWYRQAAGRGLQLLFYSVGIGQISSEVPQNLSASRPQDRQFILSSKKLLLSDSGFYLCAWRGDRGPQETQYFGPGTRLLVL.